These T cell receptor beta chains were read from a single sample in a study of cytotoxic CD8 clonotypes in ibrutinib-treated CLL. TCRdb's copy holds only in-frame clones and misses some; the assay was immunoSEQ multiplex PCR. The data hold almost 250,000 clones, with 60% to 75% observed a single time. This sample comprised PBMCs, obtained after 24 months of ibrutinib treatment. These receptors all come from a human donor with chronic lymphocytic leukemia. Each CDR3 is given with its conserved first and last residue. A D gene is named only where the DNA matches it firmly. Size values are once, few and many counts, or a class for expanded clones, and some rows have none.

j_call: TRBJ2-5
d_call: TRBD1
v_call: TRBV5-1
clone_size: once
cdr3_aa: CASSLRTGYQETQYF
cdr3_nt: TGCGCCAGCAGCCTCCGGACAGGGTACCAAGAGACCCAGTACTTC

j_call: TRBJ2-1
d_call: .
v_call: TRBV14
clone_size: .
cdr3_aa: CASSQAGRANEQFF
cdr3_nt: TGTGCCAGCAGCCAAGCTGGCAGGGCCAATGAGCAGTTCTTC

j_call: TRBJ1-4
d_call: .
v_call: TRBV7-9
clone_size: few
cdr3_aa: CASSQGRQAPNEKLFF
cdr3_nt: TGTGCCAGCAGCCAAGGAAGGCAGGCCCCTAATGAAAAACTGTTTTTT

j_call: TRBJ1-1
d_call: .
v_call: TRBV28
clone_size: .
cdr3_aa: CASRSYGDTEAFF
cdr3_nt: TGTGCCAGCAGGTCGTATGGGGACACTGAAGCTTTCTTT

j_call: TRBJ1-1
d_call: .
v_call: TRBV7-9
clone_size: .
cdr3_aa: CASSMKQGPMNTEAFF
cdr3_nt: TGTGCCAGCAGCATGAAGCAGGGGCCGATGAACACTGAAGCTTTCTTT

j_call: TRBJ2-5
d_call: TRBD2
v_call: TRBV2
clone_size: .
cdr3_aa: CASNLAGRQETQYF
cdr3_nt: TGTGCCAGCAACCTAGCGGGGAGACAAGAGACCCAGTACTTC

j_call: TRBJ2-7
d_call: TRBD2
v_call: TRBV9
clone_size: few
cdr3_aa: CASSVGLAPTSYEQYF
cdr3_nt: TGTGCCAGCAGCGTAGGACTAGCGCCGACCTCCTACGAGCAGTACTTC

j_call: TRBJ1-5
d_call: .
v_call: TRBV28
clone_size: once
cdr3_aa: CASRPRPKNQPQHF
cdr3_nt: TGTGCCAGCAGGCCGAGACCTAAAAATCAGCCCCAGCATTTT

j_call: TRBJ1-2
d_call: .
v_call: TRBV6-5
clone_size: .
cdr3_aa: CASSARSPDYGYTF
cdr3_nt: TGTGCCAGCAGTGCCCGGTCACCCGACTATGGCTACACCTTC

j_call: TRBJ1-4
d_call: TRBD1
v_call: TRBV29-1
clone_size: .
cdr3_aa: CSVEEGQGPGELFF
cdr3_nt: TGCAGCGTTGAAGAAGGACAGGGGCCCGGGGAACTGTTTTTT

j_call: TRBJ1-5
d_call: .
v_call: TRBV19
clone_size: .
cdr3_aa: CASSIVGGSFNQPQHF
cdr3_nt: TGTGCCAGTAGTATTGTAGGGGGAAGTTTCAATCAGCCCCAGCATTTT

j_call: TRBJ2-7
d_call: .
v_call: TRBV7-9
clone_size: .
cdr3_aa: CASSPSYEQYF
cdr3_nt: TGTGCCAGCAGCCCTAGCTACGAGCAGTACTTC

j_call: TRBJ2-7
d_call: .
v_call: TRBV28
clone_size: .
cdr3_aa: CASSLVAGQQYF
cdr3_nt: TGTGCCAGCAGTTTAGTTGCGGGACAGCAGTACTTC

j_call: TRBJ1-2
d_call: TRBD1
v_call: TRBV30
clone_size: .
cdr3_aa: CAWRDSTGFAGGYTF
cdr3_nt: TGTGCCTGGAGGGACTCGACAGGGTTTGCAGGAGGCTACACCTTC

j_call: TRBJ2-1
d_call: .
v_call: TRBV2
clone_size: .
cdr3_aa: CASSLRHEQFF
cdr3_nt: TGTGCCAGCAGTCTTCGGCATGAGCAGTTCTTC

j_call: TRBJ2-1
d_call: .
v_call: TRBV6-1
clone_size: .
cdr3_aa: CASSEVQGRALNFYNEQFF
cdr3_nt: TGTGCCAGCAGTGAAGTACAGGGCAGGGCCTTAAACTTCTACAATGAGCAGTTCTTC

j_call: TRBJ2-7
d_call: .
v_call: TRBV27
clone_size: .
cdr3_aa: CASRSAASYEQYF
cdr3_nt: TGTGCCAGCAGGAGTGCCGCCTCCTACGAGCAGTACTTC